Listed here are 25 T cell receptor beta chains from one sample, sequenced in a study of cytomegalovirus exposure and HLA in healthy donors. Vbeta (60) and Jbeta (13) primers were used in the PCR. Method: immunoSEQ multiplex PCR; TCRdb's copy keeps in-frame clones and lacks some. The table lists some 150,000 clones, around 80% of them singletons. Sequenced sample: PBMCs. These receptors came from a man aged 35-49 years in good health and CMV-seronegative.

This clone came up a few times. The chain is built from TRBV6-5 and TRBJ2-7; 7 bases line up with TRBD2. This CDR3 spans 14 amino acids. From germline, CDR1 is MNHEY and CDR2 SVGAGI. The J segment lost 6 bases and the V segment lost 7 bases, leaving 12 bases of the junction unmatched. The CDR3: CASTRTGRSGEQYF. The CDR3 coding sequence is TGTGCCAGCACTCGCACCGGGAGGTCCGGCGAGCAGTACTTC.

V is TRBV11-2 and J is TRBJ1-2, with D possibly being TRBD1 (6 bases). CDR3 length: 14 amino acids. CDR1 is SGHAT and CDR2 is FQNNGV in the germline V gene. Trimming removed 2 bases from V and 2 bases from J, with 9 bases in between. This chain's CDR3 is CASSLSDRNYGYTF. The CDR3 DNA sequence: TGTGCCAGCAGCTTATCAGACAGGAACTATGGCTACACCTTC.

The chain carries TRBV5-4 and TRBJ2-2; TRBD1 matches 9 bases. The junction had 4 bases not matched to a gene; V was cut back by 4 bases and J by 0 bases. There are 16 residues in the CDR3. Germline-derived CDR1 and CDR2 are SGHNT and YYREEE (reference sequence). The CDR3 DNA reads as TGTGCCAGCAGCGCTCGACAGGGGGCGAACACCGGGGAGCTGTTTTTT. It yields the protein CASSARQGANTGELFF.

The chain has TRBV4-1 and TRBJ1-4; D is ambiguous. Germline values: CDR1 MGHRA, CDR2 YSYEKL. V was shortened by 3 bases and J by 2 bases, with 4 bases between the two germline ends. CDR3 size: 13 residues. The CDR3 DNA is TGCGCCAGCAGCCAGAGGACTAATGAAAAACTGTTTTTT. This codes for CASSQRTNEKLFF.

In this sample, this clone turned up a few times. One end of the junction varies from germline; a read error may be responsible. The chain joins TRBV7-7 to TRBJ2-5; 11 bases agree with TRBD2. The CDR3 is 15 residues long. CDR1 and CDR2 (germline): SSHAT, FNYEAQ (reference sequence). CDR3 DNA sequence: TGTGCTAGCAGCTCACTAGCGGGAGTTGGAGAGACCCAGTACTTC. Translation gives CASSSLAGVGETQYF.

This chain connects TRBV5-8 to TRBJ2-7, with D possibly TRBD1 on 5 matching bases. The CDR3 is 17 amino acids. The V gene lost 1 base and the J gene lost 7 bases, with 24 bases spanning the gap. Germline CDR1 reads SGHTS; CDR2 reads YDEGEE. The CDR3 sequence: CASSLFYARRDPREQYF. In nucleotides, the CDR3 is TGTGCCAGCAGCTTGTTTTATGCACGCAGGGATCCTAGGGAGCAGTACTTC. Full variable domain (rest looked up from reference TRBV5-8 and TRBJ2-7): EAGVTQSPTHLIKTRGQQATLRCSPISGHTSVYWYQQALGLGLQFLLWYDEGEERNRGNFPPRFSGRQFPNYSSELNVNALELEDSALYLCASSLFYARRDPREQYFGPGTRLTVT.

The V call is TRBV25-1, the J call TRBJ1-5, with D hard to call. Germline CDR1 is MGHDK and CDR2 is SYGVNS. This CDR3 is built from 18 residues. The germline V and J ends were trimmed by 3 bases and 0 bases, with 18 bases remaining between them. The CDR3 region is CASSDFGGQINSNQPQHF. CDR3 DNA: TGTGCCAGCAGTGACTTCGGCGGGCAGATCAATAGCAATCAGCCCCAGCATTTT.

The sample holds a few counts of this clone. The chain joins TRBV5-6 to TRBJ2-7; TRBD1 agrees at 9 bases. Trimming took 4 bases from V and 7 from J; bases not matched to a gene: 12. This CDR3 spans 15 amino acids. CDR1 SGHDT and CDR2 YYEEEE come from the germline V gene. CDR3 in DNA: TGTGCCAGCAGCCCCCAGCCGGGACAGGGTCAAGAGCAGTACTTC. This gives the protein CASSPQPGQGQEQYF. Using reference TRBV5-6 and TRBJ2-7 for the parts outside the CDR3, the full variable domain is DAGVTQSPTHLIKTRGQQVTLRCSPKSGHDTVSWYQQALGQGPQFIFQYYEEEERQRGNFPDRFSGHQFPNYSSELNVNALLLGDSALYLCASSPQPGQGQEQYFGPGTRLTVT.

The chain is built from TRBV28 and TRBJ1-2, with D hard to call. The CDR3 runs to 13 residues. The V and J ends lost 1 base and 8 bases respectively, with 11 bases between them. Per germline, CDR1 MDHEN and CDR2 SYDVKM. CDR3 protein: CASSLLGGYGYTF. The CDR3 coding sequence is TGTGCCAGCAGTTTATTGGGAGGATACGGCTACACCTTC.

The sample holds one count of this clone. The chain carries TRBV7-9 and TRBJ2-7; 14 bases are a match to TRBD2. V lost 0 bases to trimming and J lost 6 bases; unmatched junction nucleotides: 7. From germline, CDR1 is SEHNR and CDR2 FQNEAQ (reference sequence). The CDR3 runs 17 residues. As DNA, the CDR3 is TGTGCCAGCAGCTTAGCAGGGGGACTAGCGGGAGAGCGCGAGCAGTACTTC. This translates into CASSLAGGLAGEREQYF. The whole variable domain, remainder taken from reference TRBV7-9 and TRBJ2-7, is DTGVSQNPRHKITKRGQNVTFRCDPISEHNRLYWYRQTLGQGPEFLTYFQNEAQLEKSRLLSDRFSAERPKGSFSTLEIQRTEQGDSAMYLCASSLAGGLAGEREQYFGPGTRLTVT.

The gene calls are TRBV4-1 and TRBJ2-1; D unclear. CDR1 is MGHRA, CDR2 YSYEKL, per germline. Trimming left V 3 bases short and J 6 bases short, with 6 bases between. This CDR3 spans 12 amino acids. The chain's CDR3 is CASSQAANEQFF. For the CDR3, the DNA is TGCGCCAGCAGCCAGGCTGCCAATGAGCAGTTCTTC.

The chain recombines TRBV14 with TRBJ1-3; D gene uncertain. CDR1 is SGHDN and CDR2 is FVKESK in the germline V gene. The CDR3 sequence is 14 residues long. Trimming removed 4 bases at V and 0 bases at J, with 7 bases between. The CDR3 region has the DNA TGTGCCAGCAGCCCGAGACTCTCTGGAAACACCATATATTTT. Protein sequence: CASSPRLSGNTIYF.

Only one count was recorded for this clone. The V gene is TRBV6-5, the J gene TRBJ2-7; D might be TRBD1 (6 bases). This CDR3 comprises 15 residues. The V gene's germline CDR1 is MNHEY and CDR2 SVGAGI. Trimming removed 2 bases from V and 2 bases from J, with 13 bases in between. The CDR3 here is CASSYMGASPYEQYF. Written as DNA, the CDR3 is TGTGCCAGCAGTTACATGGGGGCTAGTCCCTACGAGCAGTACTTC.

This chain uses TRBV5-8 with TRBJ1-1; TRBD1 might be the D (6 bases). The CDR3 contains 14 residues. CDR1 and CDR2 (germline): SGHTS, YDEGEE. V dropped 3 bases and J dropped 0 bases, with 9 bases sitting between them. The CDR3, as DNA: TGTGCCAGCAGCTACGGACAGATGAACACTGAAGCTTTCTTT. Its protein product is CASSYGQMNTEAFF.

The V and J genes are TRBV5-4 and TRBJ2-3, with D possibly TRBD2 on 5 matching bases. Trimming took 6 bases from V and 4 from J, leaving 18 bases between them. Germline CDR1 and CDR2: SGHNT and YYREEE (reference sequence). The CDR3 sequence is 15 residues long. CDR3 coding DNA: TGTGCCAGCAAGGCCGTAGGGCGGGCCTCAGATACGCAGTATTTT. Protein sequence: CASKAVGRASDTQYF.

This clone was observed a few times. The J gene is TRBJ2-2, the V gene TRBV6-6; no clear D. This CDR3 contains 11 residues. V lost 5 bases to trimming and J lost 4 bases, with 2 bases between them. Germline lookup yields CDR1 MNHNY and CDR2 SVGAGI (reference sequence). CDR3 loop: CASSRTGELFF. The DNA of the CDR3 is TGTGCCAGCAGTCGCACCGGGGAGCTGTTTTTT.

CDR3 coding DNA: TGCAGTGCTAGAGGGCAGGGGACGCAGTATTTT. Translating gives CSARGQGTQYF. The rearrangement uses TRBV20-1 and TRBJ2-3, with a possible D match to TRBD1 (6 bases). Germline V CDR1 and CDR2: DFQATT, SNEGSKA (reference sequence). This CDR3 has 11 residues. V was cut by 1 base and J by 9 bases, with 8 bases left in between.

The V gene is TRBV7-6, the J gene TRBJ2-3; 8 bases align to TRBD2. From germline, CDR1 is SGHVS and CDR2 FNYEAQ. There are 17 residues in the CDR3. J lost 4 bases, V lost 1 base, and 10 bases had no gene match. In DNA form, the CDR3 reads TGTGCCAGCAGCTTAGGGTTAGCGGGACCCCAGGCAGATACGCAGTATTTT. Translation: CASSLGLAGPQADTQYF.

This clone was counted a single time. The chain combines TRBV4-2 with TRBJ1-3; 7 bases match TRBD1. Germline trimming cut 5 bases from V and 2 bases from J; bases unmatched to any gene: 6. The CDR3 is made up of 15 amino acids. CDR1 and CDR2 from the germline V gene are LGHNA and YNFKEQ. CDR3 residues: CASSFDRDAGNTIYF. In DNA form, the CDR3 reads TGTGCCAGCAGCTTCGACAGGGACGCTGGAAACACCATATATTTT.

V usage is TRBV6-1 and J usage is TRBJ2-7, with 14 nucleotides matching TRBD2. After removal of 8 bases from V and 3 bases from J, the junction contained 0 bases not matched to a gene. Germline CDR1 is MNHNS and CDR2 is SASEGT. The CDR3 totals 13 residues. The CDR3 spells CASGLAGGYEQYF. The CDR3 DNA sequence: TGTGCCAGCGGACTAGCGGGAGGCTACGAGCAGTACTTC.

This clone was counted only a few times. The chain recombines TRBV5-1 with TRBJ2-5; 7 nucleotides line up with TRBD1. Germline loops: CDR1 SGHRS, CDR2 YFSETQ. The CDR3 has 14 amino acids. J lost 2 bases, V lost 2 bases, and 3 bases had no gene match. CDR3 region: CASSFDRVQETQYF. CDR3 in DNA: TGCGCCAGCAGCTTCGACAGGGTGCAAGAGACCCAGTACTTC.

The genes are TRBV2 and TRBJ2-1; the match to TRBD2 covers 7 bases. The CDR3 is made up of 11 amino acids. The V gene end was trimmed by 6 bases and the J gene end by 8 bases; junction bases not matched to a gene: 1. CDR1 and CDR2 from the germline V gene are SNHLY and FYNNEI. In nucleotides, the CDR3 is TGTGCCAGCAGGGGGGGGTATGAGCAGTTCTTC. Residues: CASRGGYEQFF. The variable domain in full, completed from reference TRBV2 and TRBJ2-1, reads EPEVTQTPSHQVTQMGQEVILRCVPISNHLYFYWYRQILGQKVEFLVSFYNNEISEKSEIFDDQFSVERPDGSNFTLKIRSTKLEDSAMYFCASRGGYEQFFGPGTRLTVL.

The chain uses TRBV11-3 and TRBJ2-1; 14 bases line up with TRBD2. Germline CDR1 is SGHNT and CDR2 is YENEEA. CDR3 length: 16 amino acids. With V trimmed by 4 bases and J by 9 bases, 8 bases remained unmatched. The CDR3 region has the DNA TGTGCCAGCAGCTCGAAACCGGGACTAGCGGGAGTTGAGCAGTTCTTC. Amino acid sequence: CASSSKPGLAGVEQFF.

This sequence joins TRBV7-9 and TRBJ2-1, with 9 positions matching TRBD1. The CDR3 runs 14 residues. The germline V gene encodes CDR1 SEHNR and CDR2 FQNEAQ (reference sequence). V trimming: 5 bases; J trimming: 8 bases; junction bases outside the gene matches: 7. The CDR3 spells CASSPGQGLDEQFF. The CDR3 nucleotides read TGTGCCAGCAGCCCGGGACAGGGTCTCGATGAGCAGTTCTTC.

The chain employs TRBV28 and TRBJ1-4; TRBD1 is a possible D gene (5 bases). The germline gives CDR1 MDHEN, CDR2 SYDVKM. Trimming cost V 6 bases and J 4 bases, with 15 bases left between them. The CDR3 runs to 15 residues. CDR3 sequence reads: CASSPKPGLNEKLFF. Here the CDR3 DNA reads TGTGCCAGCAGCCCCAAACCGGGACTTAATGAAAAACTGTTTTTT.